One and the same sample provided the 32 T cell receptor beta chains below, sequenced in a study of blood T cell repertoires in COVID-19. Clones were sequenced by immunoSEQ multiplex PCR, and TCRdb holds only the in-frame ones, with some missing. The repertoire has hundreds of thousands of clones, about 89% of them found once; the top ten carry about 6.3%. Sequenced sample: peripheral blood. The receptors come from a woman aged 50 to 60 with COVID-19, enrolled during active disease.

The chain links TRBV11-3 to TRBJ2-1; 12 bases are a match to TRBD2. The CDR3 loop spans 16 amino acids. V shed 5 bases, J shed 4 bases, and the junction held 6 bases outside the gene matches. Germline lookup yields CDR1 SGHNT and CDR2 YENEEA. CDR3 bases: TGTGCCAGCAGCGCCCGGACTAGCGGGATTTACAATGAGCAGTTCTTC. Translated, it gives CASSARTSGIYNEQFF.

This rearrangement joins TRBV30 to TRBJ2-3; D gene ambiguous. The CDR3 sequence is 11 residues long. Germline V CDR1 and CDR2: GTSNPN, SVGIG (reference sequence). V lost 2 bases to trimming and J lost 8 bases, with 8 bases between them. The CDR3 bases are TGTGCCTGGAGTACTATGGGTACGCAGTATTTT. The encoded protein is CAWSTMGTQYF.

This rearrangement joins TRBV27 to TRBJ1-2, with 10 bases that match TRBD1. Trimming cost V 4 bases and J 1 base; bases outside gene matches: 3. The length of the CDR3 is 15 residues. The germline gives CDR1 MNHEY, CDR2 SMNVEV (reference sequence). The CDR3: CASSSTGGLNYGYTF. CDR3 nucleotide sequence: TGTGCCAGCAGTTCGACAGGGGGCCTTAACTATGGCTACACCTTC.

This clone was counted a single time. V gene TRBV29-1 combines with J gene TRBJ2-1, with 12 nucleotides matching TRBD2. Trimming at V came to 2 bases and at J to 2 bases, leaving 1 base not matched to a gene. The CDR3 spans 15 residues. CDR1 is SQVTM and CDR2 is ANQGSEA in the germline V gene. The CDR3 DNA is TGCAGCGTTGAACTAGCGGGAGGGCCCTACAATGAGCAGTTCTTC. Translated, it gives CSVELAGGPYNEQFF.

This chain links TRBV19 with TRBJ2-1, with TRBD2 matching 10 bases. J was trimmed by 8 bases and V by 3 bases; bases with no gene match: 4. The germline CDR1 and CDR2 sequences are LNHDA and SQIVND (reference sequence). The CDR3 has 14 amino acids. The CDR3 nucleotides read TGTGCCAGTAGTATCGGGACTAGCGTCGATGAGCAGTTCTTC. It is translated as CASSIGTSVDEQFF.

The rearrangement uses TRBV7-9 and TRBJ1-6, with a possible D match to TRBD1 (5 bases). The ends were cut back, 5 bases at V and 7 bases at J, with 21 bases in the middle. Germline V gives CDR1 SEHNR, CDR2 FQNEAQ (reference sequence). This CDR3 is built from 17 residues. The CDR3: CASSGAENYRDNSPLHF. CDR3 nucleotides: TGTGCCAGCAGCGGGGCGGAAAATTACAGAGACAATTCACCCCTCCACTTT.

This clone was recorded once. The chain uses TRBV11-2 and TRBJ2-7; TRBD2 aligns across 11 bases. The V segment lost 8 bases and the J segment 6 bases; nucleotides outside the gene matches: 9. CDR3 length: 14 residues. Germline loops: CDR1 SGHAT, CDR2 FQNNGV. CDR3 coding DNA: TGTGCCAGCCTAACCGGACTAGCGGGCGCCGAGCAGTACTTC. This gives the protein CASLTGLAGAEQYF.

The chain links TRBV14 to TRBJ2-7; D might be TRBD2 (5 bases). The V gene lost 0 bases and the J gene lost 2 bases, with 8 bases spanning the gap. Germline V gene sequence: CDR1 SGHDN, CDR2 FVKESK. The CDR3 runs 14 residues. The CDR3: CASSQDRETYEQYF. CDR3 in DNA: TGTGCCAGCAGCCAAGATCGGGAAACCTACGAGCAGTACTTC.

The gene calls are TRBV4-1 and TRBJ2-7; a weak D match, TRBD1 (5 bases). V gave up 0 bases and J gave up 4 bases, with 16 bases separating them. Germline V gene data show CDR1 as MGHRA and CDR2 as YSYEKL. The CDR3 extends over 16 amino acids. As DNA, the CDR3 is TGCGCCAGCAGCCAAGATATATCGGACACCGGGTACGAGCAGTACTTC. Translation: CASSQDISDTGYEQYF.

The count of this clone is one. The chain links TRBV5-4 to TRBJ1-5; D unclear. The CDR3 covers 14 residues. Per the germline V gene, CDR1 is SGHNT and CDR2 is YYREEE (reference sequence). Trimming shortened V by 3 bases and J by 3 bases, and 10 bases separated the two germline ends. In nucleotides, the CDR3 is TGTGCCAGCAGCTCCTCCCGGGACAATCAGCCCCAGCATTTT. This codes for CASSSSRDNQPQHF.

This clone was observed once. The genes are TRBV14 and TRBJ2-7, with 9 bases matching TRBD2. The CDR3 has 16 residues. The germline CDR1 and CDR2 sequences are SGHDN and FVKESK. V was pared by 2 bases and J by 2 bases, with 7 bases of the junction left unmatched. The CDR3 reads CASSQRREGPTYEQYF. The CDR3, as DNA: TGTGCCAGCAGCCAACGGCGGGAGGGCCCTACCTACGAGCAGTACTTC. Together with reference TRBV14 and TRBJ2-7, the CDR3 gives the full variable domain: EAGVTQFPSHSVIEKGQTVTLRCDPISGHDNLYWYRRVMGKEIKFLLHFVKESKQDESGMPNNRFLAERTGGTYSTLKVQPAELEDSGVYFCASSQRREGPTYEQYFGPGTRLTVT.

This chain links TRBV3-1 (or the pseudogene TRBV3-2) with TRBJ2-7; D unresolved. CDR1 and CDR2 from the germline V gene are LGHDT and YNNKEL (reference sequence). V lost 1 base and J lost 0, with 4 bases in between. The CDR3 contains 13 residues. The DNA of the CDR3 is TGTGCCAGCAGCCAAGGAGACTCCTACGAGCAGTACTTC. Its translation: CASSQGDSYEQYF.

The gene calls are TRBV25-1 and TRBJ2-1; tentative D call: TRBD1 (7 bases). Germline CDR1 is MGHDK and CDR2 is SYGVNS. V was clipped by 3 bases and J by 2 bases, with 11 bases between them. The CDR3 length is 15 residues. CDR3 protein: CASSEPGGPYNEQFF. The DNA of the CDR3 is TGTGCCAGCAGTGAGCCAGGGGGGCCCTACAATGAGCAGTTCTTC.

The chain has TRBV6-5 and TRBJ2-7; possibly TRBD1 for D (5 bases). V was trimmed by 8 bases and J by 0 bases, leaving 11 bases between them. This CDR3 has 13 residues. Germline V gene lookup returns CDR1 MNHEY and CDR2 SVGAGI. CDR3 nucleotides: TGTGCCAGCGTCAAGGGGTCCTCCTACGAGCAGTACTTC. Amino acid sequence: CASVKGSSYEQYF.

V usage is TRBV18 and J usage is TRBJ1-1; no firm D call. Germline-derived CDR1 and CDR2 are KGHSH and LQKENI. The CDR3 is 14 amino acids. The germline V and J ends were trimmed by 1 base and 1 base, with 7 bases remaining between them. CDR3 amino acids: CASSPQTTNTEAFF. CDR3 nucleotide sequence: TGTGCCAGCTCACCACAGACTACGAACACTGAAGCTTTCTTT.

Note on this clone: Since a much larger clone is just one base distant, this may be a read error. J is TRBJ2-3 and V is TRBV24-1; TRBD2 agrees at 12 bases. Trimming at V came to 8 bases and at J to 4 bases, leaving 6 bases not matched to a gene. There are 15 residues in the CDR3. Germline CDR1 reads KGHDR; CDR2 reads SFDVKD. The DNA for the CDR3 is TGTGCCACCAACGGGCTAGCGGGAGGGCCAGATACGCAGTATTTT. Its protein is CATNGLAGGPDTQYF.

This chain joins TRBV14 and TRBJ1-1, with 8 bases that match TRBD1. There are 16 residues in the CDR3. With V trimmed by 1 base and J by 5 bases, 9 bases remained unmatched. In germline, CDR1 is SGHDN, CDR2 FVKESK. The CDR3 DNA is TGTGCCAGCAGCCAAGCCGGGGGCAGGGGGCTTACTGAAGCTTTCTTT. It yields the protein CASSQAGGRGLTEAFF.

In DNA form, the CDR3 reads TGTGCCAGCAGCCAAGTTCTCCGACTAGCGGGAGCCTACGAGCAGTACTTC. It is translated as CASSQVLRLAGAYEQYF. J is TRBJ2-7 and V is TRBV3-1 (or the pseudogene TRBV3-2); 12 bases agree with TRBD2. V lost 1 base and J lost 2; bases outside the gene matches: 6. The CDR3 runs to 17 residues. Germline values: CDR1 LGHDT, CDR2 YNNKEL (reference sequence).

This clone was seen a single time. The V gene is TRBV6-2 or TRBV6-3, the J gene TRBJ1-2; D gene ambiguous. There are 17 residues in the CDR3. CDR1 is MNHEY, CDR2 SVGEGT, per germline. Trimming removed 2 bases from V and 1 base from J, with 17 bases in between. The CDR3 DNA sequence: TGTGCCAGCAGTTACGGGCTACTCGTTCGAGATAACTATGGCTACACCTTC. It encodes CASSYGLLVRDNYGYTF.

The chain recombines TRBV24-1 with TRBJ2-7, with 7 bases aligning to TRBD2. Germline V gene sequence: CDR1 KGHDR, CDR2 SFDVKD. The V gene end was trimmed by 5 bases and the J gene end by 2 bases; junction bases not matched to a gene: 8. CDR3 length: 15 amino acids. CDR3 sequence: CATSGSGLPPYEQYF. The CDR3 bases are TGTGCCACCAGTGGTTCGGGACTACCTCCCTACGAGCAGTACTTC.

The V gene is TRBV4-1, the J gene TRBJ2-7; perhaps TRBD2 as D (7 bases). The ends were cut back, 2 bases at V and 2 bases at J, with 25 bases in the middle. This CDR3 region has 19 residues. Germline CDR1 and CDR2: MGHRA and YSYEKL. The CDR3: CASSQRGGFSPSGAYEQYF. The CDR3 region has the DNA TGCGCCAGCAGCCAAAGGGGGGGCTTTTCGCCCAGCGGGGCCTACGAGCAGTACTTC.

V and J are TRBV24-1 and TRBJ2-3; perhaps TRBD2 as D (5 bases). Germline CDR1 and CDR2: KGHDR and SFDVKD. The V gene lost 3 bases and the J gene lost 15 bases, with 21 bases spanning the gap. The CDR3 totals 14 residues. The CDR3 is CATSDHIPGNSVYF. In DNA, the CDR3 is TGTGCCACCAGTGATCACATACCGGGAAATTCGGTTTATTTT.

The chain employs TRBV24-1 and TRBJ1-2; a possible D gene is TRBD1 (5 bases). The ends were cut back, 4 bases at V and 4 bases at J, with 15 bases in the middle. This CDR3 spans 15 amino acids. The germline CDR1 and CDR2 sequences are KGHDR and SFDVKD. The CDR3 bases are TGTGCCACCAGTGAGCCGCAGGGATTCGGCTATGGCTACACCTTC. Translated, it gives CATSEPQGFGYGYTF.

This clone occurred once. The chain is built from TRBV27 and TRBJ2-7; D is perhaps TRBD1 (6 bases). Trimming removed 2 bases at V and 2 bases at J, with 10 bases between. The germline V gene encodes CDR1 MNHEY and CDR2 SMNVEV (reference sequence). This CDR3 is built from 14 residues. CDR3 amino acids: CASSLDRLTYEQYF. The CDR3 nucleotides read TGTGCCAGCAGTTTAGACAGGCTTACCTACGAGCAGTACTTC.

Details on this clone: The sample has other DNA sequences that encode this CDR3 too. CDR3 loop: CASSLGDRGYGYTF. The DNA for the CDR3 is TGCGCCAGCAGCTTGGGGGACAGGGGGTATGGCTACACCTTC. The chain uses TRBV5-1 and TRBJ1-2; 11 bases match TRBD1. Looked up from germline, CDR1 is SGHRS and CDR2 is YFSETQ. J gave up 5 bases and V 0 bases, and 0 bases lay outside the gene matches. The CDR3 runs 14 residues.

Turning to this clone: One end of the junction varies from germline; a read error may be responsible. The CDR3 DNA follows: TGTGCCAGGAGCCCCCCCCATATACCGGGACAGGGGAGGGGGAGGTTT. It specifies CARSPPHIPGQGRGRF. J is TRBJ1-1 and V is TRBV28; 10 nucleotides align to TRBD1. In germline, CDR1 is MDHEN, CDR2 SYDVKM. CDR3 size: 16 residues.

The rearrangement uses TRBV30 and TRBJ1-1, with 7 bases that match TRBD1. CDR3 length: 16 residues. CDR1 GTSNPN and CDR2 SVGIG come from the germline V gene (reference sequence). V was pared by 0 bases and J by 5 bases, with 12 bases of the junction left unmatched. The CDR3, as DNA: TGTGCCTGGAGTGTATCCCGGACAGGAAGAAATACTGAAGCTTTCTTT. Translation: CAWSVSRTGRNTEAFF.

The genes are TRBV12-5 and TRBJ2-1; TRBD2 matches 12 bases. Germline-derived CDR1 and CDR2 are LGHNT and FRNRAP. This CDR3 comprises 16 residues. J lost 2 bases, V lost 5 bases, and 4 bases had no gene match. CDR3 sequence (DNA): TGTGCTAGTGGTCCGCGACTAGCGGGAGCCTACAATGAGCAGTTCTTC. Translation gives CASGPRLAGAYNEQFF.

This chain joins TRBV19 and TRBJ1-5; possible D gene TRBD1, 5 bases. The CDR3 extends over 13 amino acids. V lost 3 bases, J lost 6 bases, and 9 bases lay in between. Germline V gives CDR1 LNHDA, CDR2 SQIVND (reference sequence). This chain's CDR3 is CASSIGQGQPQHF. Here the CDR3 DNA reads TGTGCCAGTAGTATTGGTCAGGGTCAGCCCCAGCATTTT.

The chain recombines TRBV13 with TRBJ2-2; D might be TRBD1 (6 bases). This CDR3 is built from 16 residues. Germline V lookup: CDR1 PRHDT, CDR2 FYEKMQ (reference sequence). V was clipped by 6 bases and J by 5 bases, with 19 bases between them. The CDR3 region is CASSPPPGQETGELFF. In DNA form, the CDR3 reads TGTGCCAGCAGTCCACCTCCGGGACAAGAGACCGGGGAGCTGTTTTTT.

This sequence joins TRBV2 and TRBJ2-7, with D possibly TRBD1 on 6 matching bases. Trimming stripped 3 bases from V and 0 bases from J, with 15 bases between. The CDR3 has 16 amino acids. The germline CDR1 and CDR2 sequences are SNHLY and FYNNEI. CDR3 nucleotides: TGTGCCAGCAGTGACGTTGGGGGCCTGAGCTCCTACGAGCAGTACTTC. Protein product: CASSDVGGLSSYEQYF.

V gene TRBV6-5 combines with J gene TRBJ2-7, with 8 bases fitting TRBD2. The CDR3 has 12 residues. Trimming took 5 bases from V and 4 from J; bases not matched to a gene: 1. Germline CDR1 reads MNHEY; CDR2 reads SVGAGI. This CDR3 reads CASSRGGYEQYF. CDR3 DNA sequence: TGTGCCAGCAGTCGGGGGGGGTACGAGCAGTACTTC.